This T cell receptor (beta chain) was sequenced in a study of siplizumab effects on memory and regulatory T cells. Study outcomes and limitations: A major contribution to the alloresponse seemed to be made by naive T cells, which seemed more diverse than memory cells. The Treg-derived share of mappable alloreactive CD4+ clones averaged approximately 71% with siplizumab and 26.9% in controls. Of the alloreactive clones, only a minor fraction mapped to unstimulated subsets. Suppressive capability of dividing Tregs from siplizumab cultures went unverified.

Trimming took 8 bases from V and 7 from J, leaving 20 bases between them. Germline-derived CDR1 and CDR2 are SGHAT and FQNNGV. This CDR3 has 14 amino acids. The protocol was immunoSEQ multiplex PCR, while the TCRdb copy is restricted to in-frame clones and leaves out a portion. Of some 100,000 clones in the sample, about nine tenths were seen once. About this clone: Its antigen remains unknown.

This TCR was recovered from a human donor in good health. Some clones in this sample may be carry-over from other donors' samples. What was sequenced was CD4+ T cells sorted from blood. V and J are TRBV11-2 and TRBJ2-5; D gene unclear. The CDR3 coding sequence is TGTGCCAGCGGGGAAACGTTCTCGTATGCGACCCAGTACTTC. Encoded protein: CASGETFSYATQYF.